One sample yielded the 25 T cell receptor beta chains listed below, sequenced in a study of T cells in narcolepsy. Sequenced by immunoSEQ multiplex PCR; TCRdb stores in-frame clones only, minus some. Among 25,000 to 35,000 clones, around 86% were seen once, and the ten largest hold roughly 1.1%. Sequenced material: CD45RA- memory CD4+ T cells from PBMCs. These receptors were taken from a human donor with narcolepsy.

The chain has TRBV5-1 and TRBJ1-3; tentative D call: TRBD1 (6 bases). The CDR3 has 15 residues. The germline CDR1 and CDR2 sequences are SGHRS and YFSETQ. V shed 4 bases and J shed 2 bases, with 13 bases lying between them. CDR3 loop: CASSEQGAPGNTIYF. The CDR3 DNA sequence: TGCGCCAGCAGCGAACAGGGAGCCCCTGGAAACACCATATATTTT. Drawing the rest from reference TRBV5-1 and TRBJ1-3, the complete variable domain is KAGVTQTPRYLIKTRGQQVTLSCSPISGHRSVSWYQQTPGQGLQFLFEYFSETQRNKGNFPGRFSGRQFSNSRSEMNVSTLELGDSALYLCASSEQGAPGNTIYFGEGSWLTVV.

V usage is TRBV4-1 and J usage is TRBJ1-1; 7 bases are a match to TRBD1. This CDR3 comprises 15 residues. V lost 0 bases to trimming and J lost 1 base; unmatched junction nucleotides: 2. Germline loops: CDR1 MGHRA, CDR2 YSYEKL. This chain's CDR3 is CASSQDRGGNTEAFF. As DNA, the CDR3 is TGCGCCAGCAGCCAAGACAGGGGGGGGAACACTGAAGCTTTCTTT.

The chain recombines TRBV27 with TRBJ1-6; 7 bases match TRBD1. Looked up from germline, CDR1 is MNHEY and CDR2 is SMNVEV (reference sequence). Unmatched junction bases numbered 13, after V lost 4 bases and J lost 7 bases. The CDR3 has 17 residues. The CDR3, as DNA: TGTGCCAGCAGTTCCCAAAGGGAGGGGGCTAAAAATTCACCCCTCCACTTT. Its protein is CASSSQREGAKNSPLHF.

The rearrangement uses TRBV10-2 and TRBJ1-2, with TRBD1 identical over 7 bases. V trimming: 6 bases; J trimming: 8 bases; junction bases outside the gene matches: 9. Germline lookup yields CDR1 WSHSY and CDR2 SAAADI. The CDR3 runs 13 residues. For the CDR3, the DNA is TGCGCCAGCAGCGGGACAGTGTATGAGGGCTACACCTTC. Its protein product is CASSGTVYEGYTF.

The chain is built from TRBV6-5 and TRBJ2-7, with D maybe TRBD1 (5 bases). The germline V gene encodes CDR1 MNHEY and CDR2 SVGAGI. V lost 6 bases and J lost 7, with 16 bases in between. CDR3 size: 13 residues. CDR3 amino acids: CASRYGARGEQYF. CDR3 in DNA: TGTGCCAGCAGGTATGGGGCCCGTGGAGAGCAGTACTTC.

The chain uses TRBV27 and TRBJ2-1; 11 bases match TRBD2. The germline gives CDR1 MNHEY, CDR2 SMNVEV (reference sequence). V dropped 5 bases and J dropped 2; count of bases not matched to a gene: 2. The CDR3 covers 15 residues. CDR3: CASSPTSGTYNEQFF. CDR3 bases: TGTGCCAGCAGTCCGACTAGCGGGACCTACAATGAGCAGTTCTTC.

The chain links TRBV6-1 to TRBJ1-3; 7 nucleotides align to TRBD1. The CDR3 is 16 amino acids. Germline trimming cut 4 bases from V and 1 base from J; bases unmatched to any gene: 7. Germline V gene sequence: CDR1 MNHNS, CDR2 SASEGT. The CDR3 sequence is CASSATGVGSGNTIYF. The CDR3, as DNA: TGTGCCAGCAGTGCCACAGGGGTGGGATCTGGAAACACCATATATTTT.

The chain has TRBV27 and TRBJ2-3; unclear D gene. Germline V gives CDR1 MNHEY, CDR2 SMNVEV (reference sequence). This CDR3 has 13 amino acids. V lost 7 bases to trimming and J lost 1 base, with 9 bases between them. The CDR3 DNA reads TGTGCCAGCAACTTACTGGGCACAGATACGCAGTATTTT. It specifies CASNLLGTDTQYF.

The chain is built from TRBV5-1 and TRBJ1-4, with TRBD1 matching over 10 bases. The CDR3 sequence is 14 residues long. J was trimmed by 14 bases and V by 1 base; bases with no gene match: 8. Germline CDR1 is SGHRS and CDR2 is YFSETQ. The CDR3 nucleotides read TGCGCCAGCAGCTTGAGAATCGCGGGACAGGGGCTGTTTTTT. Amino acids: CASSLRIAGQGLFF.

The CDR3 loop is CASITGPRDAEQYF. The CDR3 region has the DNA TGTGCCAGCATCACCGGGCCAAGGGACGCCGAGCAGTACTTC. The chain combines TRBV6-1 with TRBJ2-7; the D call may be TRBD1 or TRBD2 (5 bases each). This CDR3 is built from 14 residues. Germline assignment: CDR1 MNHNS and CDR2 SASEGT. The V and J ends lost 7 bases and 6 bases respectively, with 19 bases between them.

The rearrangement joins TRBV28 to TRBJ1-6; tentatively, D is TRBD1 (5 bases). The CDR3 extends over 17 amino acids. Trimming removed 2 bases from V and 7 bases from J, with 18 bases in between. The germline CDR1 and CDR2 sequences are MDHEN and SYDVKM. The CDR3 spells CASSLLGTQRGNSPLHF. For the CDR3, the DNA is TGTGCCAGCAGTTTACTCGGCACTCAGAGGGGAAATTCACCCCTCCACTTT.

The chain uses TRBV18 and TRBJ2-1, with 8 bases that match TRBD2. The CDR3 has 16 amino acids. Germline V gene lookup returns CDR1 KGHSH and CDR2 LQKENI. Unmatched junction bases numbered 10, after V lost 3 bases and J lost 6 bases. Written as DNA, the CDR3 is TGTGCCAGCTCACCGTGGGCGGCTAGCGGGCCCAATGAGCAGTTCTTC. This encodes CASSPWAASGPNEQFF.

The V call is TRBV5-3, the J call TRBJ2-5, with D perhaps assigned TRBD1 or TRBD2 (6 bases each). TRBV5-3 belongs to the ORF category, with a function that is uncertain. The CDR3 runs 14 residues. The germline V and J ends were trimmed by 4 bases and 4 bases, with 14 bases remaining between them. The CDR3 is CARSPGGRRETQYF. In nucleotides, the CDR3 is TGTGCCAGAAGCCCCGGGGGCCGCCGAGAGACCCAGTACTTC.

The V gene is TRBV2, the J gene TRBJ2-1, with D tentatively TRBD2 (5 bases). Germline CDR1 SNHLY, CDR2 FYNNEI. The ends were cut back, 0 bases at V and 2 bases at J, with 11 bases in the middle. The CDR3 totals 16 residues. CDR3 sequence (DNA): TGTGCCAGCAGTGAAGCGTACGGGAATACCTACAATGAGCAGTTCTTC. Protein: CASSEAYGNTYNEQFF.

The chain has TRBV2 and TRBJ2-7, with 7 bases aligning to TRBD1. J gave up 9 bases and V 6 bases, and 8 bases lay outside the gene matches. CDR1 is SNHLY and CDR2 is FYNNEI in the germline V gene. The CDR3 spans 12 residues. The CDR3 DNA reads as TGTGCCAGCAGCGGCAGGACAGGAAGGCAGTACGTC. It encodes CASSGRTGRQYV.

This clone turned up a few times. The V gene is TRBV27, the J gene TRBJ1-5; no reliable D call. The CDR3 length is 15 residues. CDR1 is MNHEY, CDR2 SMNVEV, per germline (reference sequence). Trimming removed 0 bases at V and 1 base at J, with 7 bases between. CDR3: CASSLSRQSNQPQHF. For the CDR3, the DNA is TGTGCCAGCAGTTTATCGAGGCAAAGCAATCAGCCCCAGCATTTT.

The chain uses TRBV19 and TRBJ1-2, with D possibly TRBD1 on 6 matching bases. Deletions cut 5 bases from V and 8 bases from J, with 18 bases between. The CDR3 totals 14 residues. Germline assignment: CDR1 LNHDA and CDR2 SQIVND (reference sequence). The CDR3 reads CASSPGHGPFGYTF. The CDR3, as DNA: TGTGCCAGTAGTCCGGGACATGGACCTTTCGGCTACACCTTC.

The CDR3, as DNA: TGTGCCAGCAGCCAAATAGCGGGGGGTGTCAATGAGCAGTTCTTC. It yields the protein CASSQIAGGVNEQFF. The rearrangement uses TRBV14 and TRBJ2-1; TRBD2 aligns across 10 bases. There are 15 residues in the CDR3. Trimming at V came to 2 bases and at J to 6 bases, leaving 4 bases not matched to a gene. Germline CDR1 SGHDN, CDR2 FVKESK.

The gene calls are TRBV27 and TRBJ2-3, with unresolved D. This CDR3 has 16 amino acids. Germline CDR1 is MNHEY and CDR2 is SMNVEV (reference sequence). Trimming cost V 2 bases and J 5 bases, with 17 bases left between them. The CDR3 spells CASSLIPSLPGDTQYF. CDR3 DNA sequence: TGTGCCAGCAGTTTAATCCCCTCCCTACCTGGAGATACGCAGTATTTT.

J is TRBJ1-1 and V is TRBV9; tentative D call: TRBD1 (6 bases). This CDR3 is built from 15 residues. V was shortened by 4 bases and J by 0 bases, with 13 bases between the two germline ends. Germline V lookup: CDR1 SGDLS, CDR2 YYNGEE. The CDR3 coding sequence is TGTGCCAGCAGCCCCCTGGGGGCTATGAACACTGAAGCTTTCTTT. This gives the protein CASSPLGAMNTEAFF.

The chain links TRBV5-1 to TRBJ2-1; 10 bases map to TRBD2. Unmatched junction bases numbered 10, after V lost 2 bases and J lost 8 bases. Looked up from germline, CDR1 is SGHRS and CDR2 is YFSETQ. This CDR3 spans 16 amino acids. The CDR3 is CASSLGLAGAGDEQFF. In DNA form, the CDR3 reads TGCGCCAGCAGCTTAGGGCTAGCGGGGGCTGGAGATGAGCAGTTCTTC.

This chain links TRBV29-1 with TRBJ2-5, with 14 bases identical to TRBD2. Losses at the gene ends were 6 bases for V and 3 bases for J; bases not matched to a gene: 6. This CDR3 comprises 15 residues. CDR1 and CDR2 from the germline V gene are SQVTM and ANQGSEA. CDR3 nucleotides: TGCAGCGTCGCGACTAGCGGGGGGGTCAAAGAGACCCAGTACTTC. It specifies CSVATSGGVKETQYF. Complete variable domain (other parts from reference TRBV29-1 and TRBJ2-5): SAVISQKPSRDICQRGTSLTIQCQVDSQVTMMFWYRQQPGQSLTLIATANQGSEATYESGFVIDKFPISRPNLTFSTLTVSNMSPEDSSIYLCSVATSGGVKETQYFGPGTRLLVL.

This clone was found a few times. The chain links TRBV5-1 to TRBJ2-2; a possible D gene is TRBD2 (6 bases). The V and J ends lost 0 bases and 4 bases respectively, with 10 bases between them. Per germline, CDR1 SGHRS and CDR2 YFSETQ. The length of the CDR3 is 15 residues. CDR3 sequence reads: CASSLDGDSTGELFF. CDR3 sequence (DNA): TGCGCCAGCAGCTTGGACGGGGACTCCACCGGGGAGCTGTTTTTT.

As regards this clone: The sample carries other DNA sequences with the same CDR3. V usage is TRBV5-1 and J usage is TRBJ1-1; D not certain. The CDR3 spans 14 residues. Germline V gene sequence: CDR1 SGHRS, CDR2 YFSETQ. V was pared by 0 bases and J by 4 bases, with 10 bases between. CDR3 nucleotides: TGCGCCAGCAGCTTGGAGGCCGGAGTCACTGAAGCTTTCTTT. It translates to CASSLEAGVTEAFF.

The rearrangement links TRBV5-6 to TRBJ2-4; perhaps TRBD2 as D (7 bases). Trimming stripped 2 bases from V and 0 bases from J, with 9 bases between. The CDR3 loop spans 15 amino acids. Germline V lookup: CDR1 SGHDT, CDR2 YYEEEE. CDR3 in amino acids: CASSFGGLAKNIQYF. Here the CDR3 DNA reads TGTGCCAGCAGCTTCGGGGGGCTAGCCAAAAACATTCAGTACTTC.